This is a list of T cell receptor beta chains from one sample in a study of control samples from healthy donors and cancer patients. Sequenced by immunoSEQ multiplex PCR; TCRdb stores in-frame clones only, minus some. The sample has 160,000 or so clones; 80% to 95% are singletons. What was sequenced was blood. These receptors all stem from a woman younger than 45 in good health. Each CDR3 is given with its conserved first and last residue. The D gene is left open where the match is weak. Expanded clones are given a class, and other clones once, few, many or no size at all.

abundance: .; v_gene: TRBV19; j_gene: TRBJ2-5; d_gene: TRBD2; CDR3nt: TGTGCCAGTAGCCCTAGCGGCCAAGAGACCCAGTACTTC; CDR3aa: CASSPSGQETQYF
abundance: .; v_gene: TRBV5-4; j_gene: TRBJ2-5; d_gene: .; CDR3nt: TGTGCCAGCAGCCCCCCGGGCAGGCTAGGAGAGACCCAGTACTTC; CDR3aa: CASSPPGRLGETQYF
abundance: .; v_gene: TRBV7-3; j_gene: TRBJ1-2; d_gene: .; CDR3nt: TGTGCCAGCAGCTTAGATCGGGCGGACTATGGCTACACCTTC; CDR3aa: CASSLDRADYGYTF
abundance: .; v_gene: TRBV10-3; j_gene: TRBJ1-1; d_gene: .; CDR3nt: TGTGCCATCAGTCGAGACGGAGCTGAAGCTTTCTTT; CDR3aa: CAISRDGAEAFF
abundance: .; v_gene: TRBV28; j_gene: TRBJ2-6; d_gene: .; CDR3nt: TGTGCCAGCACCGCCGCCAACGTCCTGACTTTC; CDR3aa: CASTAANVLTF
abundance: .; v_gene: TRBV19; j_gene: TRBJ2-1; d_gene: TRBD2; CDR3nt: TGTGCCAGTAGTGGGTCCCTTAGCGGGAGAAGCCTAGATGAGCAGTTCTTC; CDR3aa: CASSGSLSGRSLDEQFF
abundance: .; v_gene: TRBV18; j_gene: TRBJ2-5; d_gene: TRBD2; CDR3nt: TGTGCCAGCTCACCCCCGGGACTAGCAGAACAAGAGACCCAGTACTTC; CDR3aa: CASSPPGLAEQETQYF
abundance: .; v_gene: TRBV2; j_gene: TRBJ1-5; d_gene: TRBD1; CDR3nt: TGTGCCAGCAGTGATCGGGACAGGGGGCACCAGCCCCAGCATTTT; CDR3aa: CASSDRDRGHQPQHF
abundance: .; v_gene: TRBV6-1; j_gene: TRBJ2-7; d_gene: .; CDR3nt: TGTGCCAGCAGTGCGACGGATCTCGGACCTTCCTACGAGCAGTACTTC; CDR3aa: CASSATDLGPSYEQYF
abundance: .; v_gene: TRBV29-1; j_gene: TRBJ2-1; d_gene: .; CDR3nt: TGCAGCGTTGACGTTTGGGAAGCTGAGCAGTTCTTC; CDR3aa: CSVDVWEAEQFF
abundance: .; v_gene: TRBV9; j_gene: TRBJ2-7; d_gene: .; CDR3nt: TGTGCCAGCAGCGTAGCTGTAGGAACAGGGCACGAGCAGTACTTC; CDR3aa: CASSVAVGTGHEQYF
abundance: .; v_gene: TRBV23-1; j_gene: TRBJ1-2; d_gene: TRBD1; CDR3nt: TGCGCCAGCAGTCCAAATGACAGGGAAATATATGGCTACACCTTC; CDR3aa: CASSPNDREIYGYTF
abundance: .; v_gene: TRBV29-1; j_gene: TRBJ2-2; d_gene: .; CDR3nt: TGCAGCGTTGAAGAAGACGGTAGCACCGGGGAGCTGTTTTTT; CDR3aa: CSVEEDGSTGELFF
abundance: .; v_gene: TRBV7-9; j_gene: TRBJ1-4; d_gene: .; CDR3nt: TGTGCCAGCAGCTTAGTCAGGCTTGGCGTGTCAGGGGATGAAAAACTGTTTTTT; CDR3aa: CASSLVRLGVSGDEKLFF
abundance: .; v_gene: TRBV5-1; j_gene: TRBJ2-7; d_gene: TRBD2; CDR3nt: TGCGCCAGCAGCTTGGCTGGGACTAGCGGGAGTACGTATCCAGACGAGCAGTACTTC; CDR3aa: CASSLAGTSGSTYPDEQYF
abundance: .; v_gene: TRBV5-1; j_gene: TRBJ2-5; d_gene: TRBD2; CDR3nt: TGCGCCAGCAGCTTGGGCCGACTAGCGGGGGAAGAGACCCAGTACTTC; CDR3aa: CASSLGRLAGEETQYF
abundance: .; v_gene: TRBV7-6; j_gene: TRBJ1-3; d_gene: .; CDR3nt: TGTGCCAGCAGCTTTATCGGGGAAAACACCATATATTTT; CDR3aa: CASSFIGENTIYF
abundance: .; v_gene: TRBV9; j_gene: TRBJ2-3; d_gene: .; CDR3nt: TGTGCCAGCGGAGGGCGGGGCACAGATACGCAGTATTTT; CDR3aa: CASGGRGTDTQYF
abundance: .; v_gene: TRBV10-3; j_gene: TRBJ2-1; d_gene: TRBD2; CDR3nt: TGTGCCATCAGTGACTGGACTAGCGGGAGGTCCTACAATGAGCAGTTCTTC; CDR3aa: CAISDWTSGRSYNEQFF
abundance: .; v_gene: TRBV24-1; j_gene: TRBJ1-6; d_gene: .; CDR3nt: TGTGCCATCGCCGCCGGATCAGATAATTCACCCCTCCACTTT; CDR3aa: CAIAAGSDNSPLHF
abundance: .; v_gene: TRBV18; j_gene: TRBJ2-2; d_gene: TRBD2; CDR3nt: TGTGCCAGCTCACGAACTAGCGGGACCGGGGAGCTGTTTTTT; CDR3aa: CASSRTSGTGELFF
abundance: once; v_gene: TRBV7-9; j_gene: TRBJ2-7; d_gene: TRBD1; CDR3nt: TGTGCCAGCAGCGGGAAGACAGGGCCCATCTACGAGCAGTACTTC; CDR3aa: CASSGKTGPIYEQYF
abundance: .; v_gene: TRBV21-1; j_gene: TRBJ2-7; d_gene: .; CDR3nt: TGTGCCAGCAGCAAAGCCGGCGGGCCTTTCTCCTACGAGCAGTACTTC; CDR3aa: CASSKAGGPFSYEQYF
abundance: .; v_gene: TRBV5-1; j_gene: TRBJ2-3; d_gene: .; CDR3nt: TGCGCCAGCAGCTTTGAGTTAGATACGCAGTATTTT; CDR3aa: CASSFELDTQYF
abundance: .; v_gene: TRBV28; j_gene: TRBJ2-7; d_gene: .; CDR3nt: TGTGCCTCCGGAACAGGCCCTTTCTACGAGCAGTACTTC; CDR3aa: CASGTGPFYEQYF
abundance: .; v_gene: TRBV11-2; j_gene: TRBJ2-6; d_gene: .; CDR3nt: TGTGCCAGCAGCTTAGGAGAGATCTCTGGGGCCAACGTCCTGACTTTC; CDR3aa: CASSLGEISGANVLTF
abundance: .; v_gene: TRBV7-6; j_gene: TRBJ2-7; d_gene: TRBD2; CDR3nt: TGTGCCAGCAGCTTAGCGGTCGGTAAAGGGACTAGCGGATCCTACGAGCAGTACTTC; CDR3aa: CASSLAVGKGTSGSYEQYF
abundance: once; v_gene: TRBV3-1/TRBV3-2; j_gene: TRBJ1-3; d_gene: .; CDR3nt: TGTGCCAGCAGCCAAGATCAGGTCAGAAGCTCTGGAAACACCATATATTTT; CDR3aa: CASSQDQVRSSGNTIYF
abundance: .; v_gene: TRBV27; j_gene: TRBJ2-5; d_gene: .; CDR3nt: TGTGCCAGCAAGGGGGGGGGTCACGTCCAAGAGACCCAGTACTTC; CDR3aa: CASKGGGHVQETQYF